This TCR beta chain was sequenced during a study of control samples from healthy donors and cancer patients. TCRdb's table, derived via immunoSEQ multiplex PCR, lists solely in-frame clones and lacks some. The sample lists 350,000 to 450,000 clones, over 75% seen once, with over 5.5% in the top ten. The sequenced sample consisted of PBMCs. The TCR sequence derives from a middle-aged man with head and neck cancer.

This chain's CDR3 is CASSLGDTQYF. The CDR3 DNA follows: TGCGCCAGCAGTCTTGGGGATACGCAGTATTTT. The V gene is TRBV23-1, the J gene TRBJ2-3; D remains unclear. TRBV23-1 is flagged as an ORF with uncertain function. V was pared by 4 bases and J by 6 bases, with 5 bases between. This CDR3 region has 11 residues.